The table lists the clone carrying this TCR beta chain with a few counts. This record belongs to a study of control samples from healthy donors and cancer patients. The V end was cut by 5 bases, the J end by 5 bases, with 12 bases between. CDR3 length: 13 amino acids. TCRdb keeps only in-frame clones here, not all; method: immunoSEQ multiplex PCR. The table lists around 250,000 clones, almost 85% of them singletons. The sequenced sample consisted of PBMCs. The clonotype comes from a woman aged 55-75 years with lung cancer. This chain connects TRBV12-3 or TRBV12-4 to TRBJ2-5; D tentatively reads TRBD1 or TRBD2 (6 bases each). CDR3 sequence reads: CASSRGAQETQYF. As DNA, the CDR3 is TGTGCCAGCAGTAGGGGGGCCCAGGAGACCCAGTACTTC.